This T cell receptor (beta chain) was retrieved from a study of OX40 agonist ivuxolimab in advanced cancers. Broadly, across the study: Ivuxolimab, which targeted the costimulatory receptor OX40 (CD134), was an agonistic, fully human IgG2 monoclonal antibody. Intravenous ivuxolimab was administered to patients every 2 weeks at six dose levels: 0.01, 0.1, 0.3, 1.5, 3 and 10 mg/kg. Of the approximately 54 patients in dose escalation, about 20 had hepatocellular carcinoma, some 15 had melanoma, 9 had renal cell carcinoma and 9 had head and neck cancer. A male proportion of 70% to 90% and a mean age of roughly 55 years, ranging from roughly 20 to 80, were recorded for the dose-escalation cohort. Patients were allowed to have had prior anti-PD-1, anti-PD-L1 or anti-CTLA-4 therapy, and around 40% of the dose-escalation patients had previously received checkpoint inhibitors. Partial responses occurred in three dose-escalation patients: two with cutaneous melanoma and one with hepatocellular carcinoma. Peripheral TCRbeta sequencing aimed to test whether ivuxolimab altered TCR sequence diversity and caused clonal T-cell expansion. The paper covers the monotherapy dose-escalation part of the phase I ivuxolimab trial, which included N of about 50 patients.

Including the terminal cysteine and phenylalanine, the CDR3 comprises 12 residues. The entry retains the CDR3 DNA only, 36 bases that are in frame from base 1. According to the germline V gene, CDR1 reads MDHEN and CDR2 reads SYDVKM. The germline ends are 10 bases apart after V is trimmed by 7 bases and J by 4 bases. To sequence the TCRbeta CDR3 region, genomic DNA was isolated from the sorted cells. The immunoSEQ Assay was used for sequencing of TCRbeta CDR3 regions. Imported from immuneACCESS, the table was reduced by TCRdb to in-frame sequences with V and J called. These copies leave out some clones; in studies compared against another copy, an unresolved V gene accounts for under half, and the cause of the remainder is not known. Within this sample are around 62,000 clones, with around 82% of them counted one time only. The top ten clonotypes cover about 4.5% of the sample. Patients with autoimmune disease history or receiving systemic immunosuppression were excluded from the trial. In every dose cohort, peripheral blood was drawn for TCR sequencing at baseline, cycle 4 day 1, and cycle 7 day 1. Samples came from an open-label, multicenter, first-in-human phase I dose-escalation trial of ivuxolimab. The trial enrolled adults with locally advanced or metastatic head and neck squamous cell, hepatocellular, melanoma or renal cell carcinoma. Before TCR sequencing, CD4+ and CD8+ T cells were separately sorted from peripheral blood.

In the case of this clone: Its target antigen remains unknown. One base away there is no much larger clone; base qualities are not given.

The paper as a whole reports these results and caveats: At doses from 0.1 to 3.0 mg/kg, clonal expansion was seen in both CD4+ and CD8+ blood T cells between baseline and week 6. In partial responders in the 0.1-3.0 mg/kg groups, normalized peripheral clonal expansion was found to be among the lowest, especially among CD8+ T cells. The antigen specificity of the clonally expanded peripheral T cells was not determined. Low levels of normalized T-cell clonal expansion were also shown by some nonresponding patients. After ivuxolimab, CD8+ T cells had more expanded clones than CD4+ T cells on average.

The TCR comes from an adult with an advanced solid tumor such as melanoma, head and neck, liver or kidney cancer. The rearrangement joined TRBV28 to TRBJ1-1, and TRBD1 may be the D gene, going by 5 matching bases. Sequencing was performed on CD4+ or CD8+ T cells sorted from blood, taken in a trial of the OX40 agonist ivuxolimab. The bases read TGTGCCAGCATTCGGGGGTTCACTGAAGCTTTCTTT. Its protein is CASIRGFTEAFF.